This T cell receptor (beta chain) was recovered during a study of tumor-infiltrating lymphocytes in primary liver carcinoma. CDR1 and CDR2 from the germline V gene are MNHEY and SVGAGI. Trimming cost V 7 bases and J 7 bases, with 23 bases left between them. The CDR3 has 16 amino acids. Study-wide results and limits: It was in tumors, not blood, that the top-250-clone fraction was significantly higher (p = 0.039).

The investigators made TCR beta cDNA from approximately 500 ng total RNA, using a constant-region primer. ARM-PCR was slightly modified, and three nested multiplex PCR rounds with it gave rise to the TCR beta libraries. The opening two PCR rounds, around 9 cycles each, paired TRBV1-TRBV30 forward primers with a C-beta reverse primer. TCRdb passed the multiplex PCR reads through MiXCR, listing each CDR3 protein once. The data hold roughly 20,000 distinct CDR3 sequences, with 60% to 80% observed a single time. This clonotype is deemed medium-sized. The antigen is not known. Co-extracting RNA and DNA was done with about 17-31 mg of unsorted bulk tissue as input. Those patients suffered from chronic HBV infection and were treatment-naive. All tumor specimens exceeded 85% viable tumor cells.

The TCR was taken from a woman aged 25 to 39 with primary liver carcinoma and hepatitis B virus infection. The chain recombines TRBV6-5 with TRBJ1-5; no definite D call. The sequencing sample was made of liver tumor tissue from sampling region 4. Noted subset: tumor region T4, right-lateral pole. CDR3 in amino acids: CASTSVRGNRLQPQHF. The CDR3 bases are TGTGCCAGCACCTCGGTGCGGGGAAACCGATTACAGCCCCAGCATTTT.